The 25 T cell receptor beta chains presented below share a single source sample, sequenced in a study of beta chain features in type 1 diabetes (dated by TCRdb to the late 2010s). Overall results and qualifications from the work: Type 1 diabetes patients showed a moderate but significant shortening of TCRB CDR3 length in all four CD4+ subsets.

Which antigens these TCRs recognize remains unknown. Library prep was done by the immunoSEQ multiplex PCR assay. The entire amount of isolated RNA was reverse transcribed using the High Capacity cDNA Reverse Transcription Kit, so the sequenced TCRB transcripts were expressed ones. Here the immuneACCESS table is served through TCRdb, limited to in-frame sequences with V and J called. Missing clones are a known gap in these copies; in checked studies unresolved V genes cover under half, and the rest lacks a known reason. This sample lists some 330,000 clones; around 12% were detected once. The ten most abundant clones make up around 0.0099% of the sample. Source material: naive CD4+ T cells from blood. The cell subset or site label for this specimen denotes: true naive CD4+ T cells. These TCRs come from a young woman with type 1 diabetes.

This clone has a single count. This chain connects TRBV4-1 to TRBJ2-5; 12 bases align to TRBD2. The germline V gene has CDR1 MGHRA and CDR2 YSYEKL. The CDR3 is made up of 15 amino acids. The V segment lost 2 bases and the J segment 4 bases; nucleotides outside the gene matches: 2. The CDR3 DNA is TGCGCCAGCAGCCAAAGACTAGCGGGAGTAGAGACCCAGTACTTC. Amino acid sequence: CASSQRLAGVETQYF.

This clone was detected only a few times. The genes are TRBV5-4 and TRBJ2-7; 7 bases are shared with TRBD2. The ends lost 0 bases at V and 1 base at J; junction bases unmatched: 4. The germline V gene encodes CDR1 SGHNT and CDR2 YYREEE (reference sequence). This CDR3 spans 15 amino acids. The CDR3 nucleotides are TGTGCCAGCAGCTTGGAAGCGGGACGTTCCTACGAGCAGTACTTC. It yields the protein CASSLEAGRSYEQYF.

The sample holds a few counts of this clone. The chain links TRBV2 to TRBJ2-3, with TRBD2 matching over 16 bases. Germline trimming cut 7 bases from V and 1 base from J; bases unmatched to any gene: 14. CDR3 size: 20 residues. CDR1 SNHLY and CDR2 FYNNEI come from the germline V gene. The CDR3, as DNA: TGTGCCAGCACGGGACTAGCGGGGGGGCTTTTTAAGCTAGGCACAGATACGCAGTATTTT. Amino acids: CASTGLAGGLFKLGTDTQYF.

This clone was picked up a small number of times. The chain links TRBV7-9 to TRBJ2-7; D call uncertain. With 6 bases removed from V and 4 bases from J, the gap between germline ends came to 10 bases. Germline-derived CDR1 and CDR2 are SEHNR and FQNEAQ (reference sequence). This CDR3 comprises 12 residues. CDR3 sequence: CASRGAKYEQYF. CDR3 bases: TGTGCCAGCAGAGGAGCTAAGTACGAGCAGTACTTC.

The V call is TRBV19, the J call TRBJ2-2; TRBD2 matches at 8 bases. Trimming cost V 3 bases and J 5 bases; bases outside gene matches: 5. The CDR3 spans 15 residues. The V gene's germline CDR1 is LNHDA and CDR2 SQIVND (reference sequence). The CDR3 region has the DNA TGTGCCAGTAGTATGGGTAGCGGGACGACCGGGGAGCTGTTTTTT. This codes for CASSMGSGTTGELFF. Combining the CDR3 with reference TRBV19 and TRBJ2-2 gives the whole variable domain DGGITQSPKYLFRKEGQNVTLSCEQNLNHDAMYWYRQDPGQGLRLIYYSQIVNDFQKGDIAEGYSVSREKKESFPLTVTSAQKNPTAFYLCASSMGSGTTGELFFGEGSRLTVL.

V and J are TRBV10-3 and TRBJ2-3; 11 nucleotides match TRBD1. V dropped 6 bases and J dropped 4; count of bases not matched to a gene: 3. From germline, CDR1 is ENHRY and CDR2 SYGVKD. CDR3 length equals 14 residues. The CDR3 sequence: CAIRGQGAPDTQYF. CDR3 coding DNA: TGTGCCATCAGAGGACAGGGGGCACCAGATACGCAGTATTTT.

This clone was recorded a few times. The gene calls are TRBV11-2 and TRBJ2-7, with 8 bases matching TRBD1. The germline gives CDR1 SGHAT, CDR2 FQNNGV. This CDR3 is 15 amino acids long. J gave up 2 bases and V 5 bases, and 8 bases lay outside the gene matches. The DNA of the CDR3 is TGTGCCAGCAGCCTGTCGACAGGGGTTCCCTACGAGCAGTACTTC. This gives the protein CASSLSTGVPYEQYF.

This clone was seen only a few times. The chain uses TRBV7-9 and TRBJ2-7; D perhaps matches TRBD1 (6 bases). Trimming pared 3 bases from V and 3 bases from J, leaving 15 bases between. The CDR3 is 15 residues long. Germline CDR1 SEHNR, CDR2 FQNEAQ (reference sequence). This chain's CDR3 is CASSFSMGQGYEQYF. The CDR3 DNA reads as TGTGCCAGCAGCTTCTCAATGGGACAAGGCTACGAGCAGTACTTC. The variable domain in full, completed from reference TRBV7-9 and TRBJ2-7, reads DTGVSQNPRHKITKRGQNVTFRCDPISEHNRLYWYRQTLGQGPEFLTYFQNEAQLEKSRLLSDRFSAERPKGSFSTLEIQRTEQGDSAMYLCASSFSMGQGYEQYFGPGTRLTVT.

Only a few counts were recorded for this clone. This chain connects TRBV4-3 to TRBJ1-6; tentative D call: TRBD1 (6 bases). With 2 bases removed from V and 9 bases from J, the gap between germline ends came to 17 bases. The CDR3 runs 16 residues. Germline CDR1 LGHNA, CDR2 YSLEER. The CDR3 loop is CASSQHREQGGSPLHF. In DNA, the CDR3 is TGCGCCAGCAGCCAACACAGGGAGCAGGGCGGTTCACCCCTCCACTTT.

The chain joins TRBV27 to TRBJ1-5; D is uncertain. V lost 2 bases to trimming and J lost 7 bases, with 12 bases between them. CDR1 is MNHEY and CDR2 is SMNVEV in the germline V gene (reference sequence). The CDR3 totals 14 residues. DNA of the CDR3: TGTGCCAGCAGTTTACCAGCGTTCAGACAGCCCCAGCATTTT. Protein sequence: CASSLPAFRQPQHF.

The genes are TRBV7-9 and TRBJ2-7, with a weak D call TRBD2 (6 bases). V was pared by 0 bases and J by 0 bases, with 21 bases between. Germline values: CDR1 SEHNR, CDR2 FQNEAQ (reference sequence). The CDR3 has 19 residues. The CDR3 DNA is TGTGCCAGCAGCTTAGCGGGGGGATCTGTTCTGGGCCTCTCCTACGAGCAGTACTTC. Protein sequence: CASSLAGGSVLGLSYEQYF.

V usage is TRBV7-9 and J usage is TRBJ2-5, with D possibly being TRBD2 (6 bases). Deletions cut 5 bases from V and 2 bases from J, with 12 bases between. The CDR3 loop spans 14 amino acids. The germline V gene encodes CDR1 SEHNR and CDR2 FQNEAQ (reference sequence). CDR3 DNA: TGTGCCAGCAGCCTTTGGAGGGGACAAGAGACCCAGTACTTC. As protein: CASSLWRGQETQYF.

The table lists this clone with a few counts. The CDR3 reads CASTLDRRNTEAFF. The CDR3 DNA is TGTGCCAGCACGCTCGACAGGAGGAACACTGAAGCTTTCTTT. J is TRBJ1-1 and V is TRBV2; the D gene is possibly TRBD1 (6 bases). Looked up from germline, CDR1 is SNHLY and CDR2 is FYNNEI. V lost 7 bases, J lost 1 base, and 13 bases lay in between. The CDR3 contains 14 residues.

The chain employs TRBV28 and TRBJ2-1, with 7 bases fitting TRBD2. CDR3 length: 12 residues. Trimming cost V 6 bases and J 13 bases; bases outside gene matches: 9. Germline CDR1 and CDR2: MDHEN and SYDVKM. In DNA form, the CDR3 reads TGTGCCAGCAGGGGAGGGCGGGACCAACAGTTCTTC. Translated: CASRGGRDQQFF.

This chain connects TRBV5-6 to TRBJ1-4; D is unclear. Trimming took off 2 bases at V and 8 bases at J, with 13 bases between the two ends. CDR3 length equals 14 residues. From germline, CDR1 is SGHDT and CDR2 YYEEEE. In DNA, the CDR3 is TGTGCCAGCAGCTTATTCGCTAGTTGGGAAAAACTGTTTTTT. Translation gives CASSLFASWEKLFF.

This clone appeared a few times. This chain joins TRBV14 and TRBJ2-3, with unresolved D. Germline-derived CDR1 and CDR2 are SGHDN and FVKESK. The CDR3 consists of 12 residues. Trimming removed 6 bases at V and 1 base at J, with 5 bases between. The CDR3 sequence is CASSRGTDTQYF. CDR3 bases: TGTGCCAGCAGTCGCGGCACAGATACGCAGTATTTT.

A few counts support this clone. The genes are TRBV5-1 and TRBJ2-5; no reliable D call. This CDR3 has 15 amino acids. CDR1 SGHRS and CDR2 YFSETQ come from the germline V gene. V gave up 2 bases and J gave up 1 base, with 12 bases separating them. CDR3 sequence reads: CASSFTTSSQETQYF. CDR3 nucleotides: TGCGCCAGCAGCTTTACGACTTCATCCCAAGAGACCCAGTACTTC.

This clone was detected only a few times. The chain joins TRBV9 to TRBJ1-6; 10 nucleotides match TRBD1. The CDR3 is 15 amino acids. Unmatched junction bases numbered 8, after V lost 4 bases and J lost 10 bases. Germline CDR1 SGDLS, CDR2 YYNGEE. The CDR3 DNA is TGTGCCAGCAGCCAGTCGACAGGGGGCACATCACCCCTCCACTTT. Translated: CASSQSTGGTSPLHF.

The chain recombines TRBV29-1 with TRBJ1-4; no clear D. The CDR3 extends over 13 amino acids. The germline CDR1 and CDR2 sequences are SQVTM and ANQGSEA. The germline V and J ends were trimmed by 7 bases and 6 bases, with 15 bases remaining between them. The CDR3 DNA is TGCAGCGCCCTAATGAGGGCCCATGAAAAACTGTTTTTT. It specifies CSALMRAHEKLFF.

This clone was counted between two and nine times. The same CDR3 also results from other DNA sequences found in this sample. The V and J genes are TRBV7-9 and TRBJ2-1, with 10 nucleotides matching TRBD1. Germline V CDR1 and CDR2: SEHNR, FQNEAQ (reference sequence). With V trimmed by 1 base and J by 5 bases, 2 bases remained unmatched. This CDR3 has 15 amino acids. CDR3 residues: CASSLGDRGHNEQFF. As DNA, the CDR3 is TGTGCCAGCAGCTTAGGAGACAGGGGGCACAATGAGCAGTTCTTC.

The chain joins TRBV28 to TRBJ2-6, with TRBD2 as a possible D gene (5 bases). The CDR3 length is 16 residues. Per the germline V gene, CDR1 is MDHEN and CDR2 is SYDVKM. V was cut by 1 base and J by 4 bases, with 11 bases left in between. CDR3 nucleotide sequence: TGTGCCAGCAGTTTATTGCCGGGATCCGGGGCCAACGTCCTGACTTTC. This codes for CASSLLPGSGANVLTF.

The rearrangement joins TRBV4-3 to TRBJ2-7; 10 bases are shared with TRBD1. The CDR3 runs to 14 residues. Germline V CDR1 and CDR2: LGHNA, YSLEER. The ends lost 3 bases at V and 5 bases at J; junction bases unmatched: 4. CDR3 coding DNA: TGCGCCAGCAGCCAGGACAGGGGGTTCGACGAGCAGTACTTC. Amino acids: CASSQDRGFDEQYF.

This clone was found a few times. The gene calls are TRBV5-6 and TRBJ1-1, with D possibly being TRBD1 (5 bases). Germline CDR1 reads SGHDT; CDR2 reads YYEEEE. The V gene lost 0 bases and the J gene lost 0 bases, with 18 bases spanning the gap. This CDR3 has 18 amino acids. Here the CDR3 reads CASSLVRFWGEVNTEAFF. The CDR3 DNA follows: TGTGCCAGCAGCTTGGTGCGGTTCTGGGGCGAAGTGAACACTGAAGCTTTCTTT.

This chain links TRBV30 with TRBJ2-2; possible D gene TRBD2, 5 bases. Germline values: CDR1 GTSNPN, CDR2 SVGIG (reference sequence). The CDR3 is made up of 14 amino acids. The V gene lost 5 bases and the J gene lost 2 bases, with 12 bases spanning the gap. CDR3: CAWDIGLNTGELFF. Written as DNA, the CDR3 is TGTGCCTGGGACATAGGACTCAACACCGGGGAGCTGTTTTTT.

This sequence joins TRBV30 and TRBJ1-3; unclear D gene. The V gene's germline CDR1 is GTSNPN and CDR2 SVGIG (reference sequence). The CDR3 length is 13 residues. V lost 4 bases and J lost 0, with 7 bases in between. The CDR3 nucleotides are TGTGCCTGGATTTCCGGCTCTGGAAACACCATATATTTT. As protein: CAWISGSGNTIYF.